A selection of T cell receptor beta chains follows, all from one sample in a study of breast tumors, draining lymph nodes, adjacent tissues. TCRdb ran MiXCR on the multiplex PCR reads and lists one entry per CDR3 protein. The sample lists 150,000 to 200,000 distinct CDR3 sequences; approximately 30% were seen once. Sequencing was done on a sample of axillary lymph node tissue. These receptors were collected from a female donor with breast cancer. Some clones in this sample may be carry-over from other donors' samples. Each CDR3 is given with its conserved first and last residue. The order of the fields is V gene, clone size, CDR3 protein. Size tells how often a clone was seen (once, few, many) or the class of an expanded clone, and some rows leave it out.

V: TRBV6-5
size: .
CDR3: CASSRGGAGGLYEQYF

V: TRBV9
size: once
CDR3: CASSVLAGAPGEKLFF

V: TRBV28
size: .
CDR3: CASIPGLGYEQYF

V: TRBV28
size: .
CDR3: CASSLIKPYEQYF

V: TRBV9
size: many
CDR3: CASSVGRLAGGVEQFF

V: TRBV19
size: .
CDR3: CASSIGTDTDTQYF

V: TRBV2
size: .
CDR3: CASSVGWAGANVLTF

V: TRBV28
size: .
CDR3: CASSEAGPSSYEQYF

V: TRBV7-9
size: many
CDR3: CASNAGQGTDTQYF

V: TRBV4-3
size: .
CDR3: CASSPQESLKNEQFF

V: TRBV28
size: many
CDR3: CASSLALAGAGTQYF

V: TRBV6-5
size: few
CDR3: CASSYSGVAGGPSTGELFF

V: TRBV30
size: once
CDR3: CARLRRGGTDTQYF

V: TRBV7-3
size: many
CDR3: CASSLGAAYYTDTQYF

V: TRBV4-1
size: many
CDR3: CATIGEGADTQYF

V: TRBV4-1
size: .
CDR3: CASGGLAGAHEQLF

V: TRBV19
size: .
CDR3: CASSPPGGGGNIQYF

V: TRBV19
size: many
CDR3: CASSAGLGNQPQHF

V: TRBV10-3
size: many
CDR3: CAISDGPGSSLHF

V: TRBV12-3/TRBV12-4
size: .
CDR3: CASSFLQGGNSEQFF

V: TRBV7-3
size: .
CDR3: CASTRDDTGELFF

V: TRBV20-1
size: many
CDR3: CSAPDGVDTQYF

V: TRBV20-1
size: .
CDR3: CSARLRGARANTVYF

V: TRBV29-1
size: many
CDR3: CSVPDGRTQETQYF

V: TRBV7-2
size: .
CDR3: CASSPWDRRYYTQYF

V: TRBV20-1
size: many
CDR3: CSARDRPNSGNTIYF

V: TRBV25-1
size: .
CDR3: CASSQAWGSGANVLTF

V: TRBV20-1
size: many
CDR3: CSARRTTGASGYTF

V: TRBV12-3/TRBV12-4
size: few
CDR3: CASSPRWEVAKNIQYF

V: TRBV6-5
size: .
CDR3: CASRPRDRDEQYF

V: TRBV6-6
size: many
CDR3: CASSYVDTQYF

V: TRBV7-9
size: .
CDR3: CASSPPIKGYEQYF

V: TRBV6-2/TRBV6-3
size: many
CDR3: CASSVPGPQPQHF

V: TRBV5-6
size: many
CDR3: CASSLNEQGGEQFF

V: TRBV5-6
size: .
CDR3: CASSRAGSDNQPQHF

V: TRBV19
size: many
CDR3: CASSIGTGVQETQYF

V: TRBV2
size: many
CDR3: CASSPVLWGGFFNEQFF

V: TRBV6-5
size: few
CDR3: CASSHRGGAKETQYF

V: TRBV29-1
size: many
CDR3: CSVRQGLNSPLHF

V: TRBV3-1
size: many
CDR3: CASSQGFWKGSEKLFF

V: TRBV5-5
size: .
CDR3: CASSLSGTSGNEQFF

V: TRBV7-9
size: many
CDR3: CASSQSTNTGELFF

V: TRBV5-1
size: .
CDR3: CASSSGTSERNEQFF

V: TRBV27
size: many
CDR3: CASSLTSQGASWEKLFF

V: TRBV5-5
size: many
CDR3: CASQGRATSYEQYF